This T cell receptor beta chain was observed in a study of OX40 agonist ivuxolimab in advanced cancers. Overall study context: The study treated patients with ivuxolimab, an agonistic anti-OX40 (CD134) antibody. Study-level points and caveats: Expanded clones were, on average, more numerous among CD8+ T cells than CD4+.

Repertoires were generated with immunoSEQ multiplex PCR, while TCRdb's copy carries only in-frame clones and drops some. The sample lists fewer than 20,000 clones, around 71% occurring once. About this clone itself: Antigen unknown.

This CDR3 is built from 14 residues. Germline V gives CDR1 MNHEY, CDR2 SMNVEV (reference sequence). Trimming removed 4 bases from V and 4 bases from J, with 11 bases in between. The source material was CD4+ or CD8+ T cells sorted from blood, sampled in a trial of the OX40 agonist ivuxolimab. The TCR was taken from an adult with an advanced solid tumor such as melanoma, head and neck, liver or kidney cancer. The gene calls are TRBV27 and TRBJ2-1; D not certain. The CDR3 region has the DNA TGTGCCAGCAGTTCCGGATCCTTTTACAATGAGCAGTTCTTC. It specifies CASSSGSFYNEQFF.